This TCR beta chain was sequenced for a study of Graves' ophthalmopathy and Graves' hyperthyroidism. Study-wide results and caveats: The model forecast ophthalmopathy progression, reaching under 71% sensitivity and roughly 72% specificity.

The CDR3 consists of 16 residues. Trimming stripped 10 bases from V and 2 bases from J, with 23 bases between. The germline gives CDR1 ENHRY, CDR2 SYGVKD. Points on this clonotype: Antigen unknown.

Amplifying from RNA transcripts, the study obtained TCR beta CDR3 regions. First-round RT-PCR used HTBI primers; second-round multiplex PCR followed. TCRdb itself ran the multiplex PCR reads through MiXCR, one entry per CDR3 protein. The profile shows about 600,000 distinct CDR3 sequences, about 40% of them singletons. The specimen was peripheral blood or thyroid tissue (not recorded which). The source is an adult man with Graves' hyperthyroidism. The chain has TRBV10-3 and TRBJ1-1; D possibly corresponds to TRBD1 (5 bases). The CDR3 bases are TGTGCCAGCAGGCGCCATCCGGGACGGGGAAACACTGAAGCTTTCTTT. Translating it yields CASRRHPGRGNTEAFF.